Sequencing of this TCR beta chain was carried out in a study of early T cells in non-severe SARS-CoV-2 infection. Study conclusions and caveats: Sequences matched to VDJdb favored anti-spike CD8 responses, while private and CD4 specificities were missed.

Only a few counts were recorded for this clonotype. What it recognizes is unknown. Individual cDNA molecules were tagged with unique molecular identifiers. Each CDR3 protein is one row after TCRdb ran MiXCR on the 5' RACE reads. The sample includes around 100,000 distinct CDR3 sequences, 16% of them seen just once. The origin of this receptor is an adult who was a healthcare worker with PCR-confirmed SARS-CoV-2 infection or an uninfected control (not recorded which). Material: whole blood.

CDR3 nucleotide sequence: TGTGCCAGCAGTCAGACATGGGGGTCCTACAATGAGCAGTTCTTC. Its translation is CASSQTWGSYNEQFF. The chain employs TRBV28 and TRBJ2-1; either TRBD1 or TRBD2 may supply D (5 bases each). Per germline, CDR1 MDHEN and CDR2 SYDVKM. V dropped 5 bases and J dropped 1 base, with 12 bases sitting between them. The CDR3 is made up of 15 amino acids.